The present entry profiles one T cell receptor (beta chain) with its context. The source of the sample is a study of cytomegalovirus exposure and HLA in healthy donors. Germline V gene sequence: CDR1 MNHEY, CDR2 SMNVEV (reference sequence). Trimming removed 0 bases at V and 10 bases at J, with 12 bases between. CDR3 size: 13 residues. The study ran its PCR with 60 Vbeta and 13 Jbeta primers. Generated by immunoSEQ multiplex PCR, the TCRdb table keeps only in-frame clones and is missing some. The table includes about 210,000 clones, more than 75% detected once. The TCR originated in a man aged 35 to 55 in good health and CMV-seropositive. This chain joins TRBV27 and TRBJ1-1, with D possibly being TRBD1 (6 bases). Sequencing was carried out using PBMCs. The CDR3 coding sequence is TGTGCCAGCAGTTTATCATGGGGGCAAAGAGCTTTCTTT. Translating gives CASSLSWGQRAFF.